The next 18 T cell receptor beta chains were all read from a single sample in a study of cytomegalovirus exposure and HLA in healthy donors. Vbeta (60) and Jbeta (13) primers were used in the PCR. The data were produced by immunoSEQ multiplex PCR, yet TCRdb's version contains in-frame clones alone and is incomplete. The sample has 150,000 to 250,000 clones; 65% to 80% are singletons. The specimen sequenced was PBMCs. The receptors here all came from a woman aged 25 to 45 in good health and CMV-seropositive.

V is TRBV7-9 and J is TRBJ2-3; 8 bases are shared with TRBD2. Germline CDR1 reads SEHNR; CDR2 reads FQNEAQ (reference sequence). The CDR3 spans 14 residues. J lost 3 bases, V lost 5 bases, and 4 bases had no gene match. In DNA form, the CDR3 reads TGTGCCAGCAGCAAGCGGGAGCGAACAGATACGCAGTATTTT. It specifies CASSKRERTDTQYF.

The chain recombines TRBV20-1 with TRBJ2-5; D unresolved. The CDR3 sequence is 10 residues long. V lost 3 bases and J lost 5, with 4 bases in between. Germline CDR1 DFQATT, CDR2 SNEGSKA (reference sequence). For the CDR3, the DNA is TGCAGTGCTAGCGCGGAGACCCAGTACTTC. It is translated as CSASAETQYF.

This clone was detected a few times. The CDR3 DNA follows: TGTGCCAGCAGTGACGGGACAGGGGGTTACGAGCAGTACTTC. It translates to CASSDGTGGYEQYF. The chain is built from TRBV2 and TRBJ2-7; 11 bases line up with TRBD1. V shed 3 bases, J shed 4 bases, and the junction held 2 bases outside the gene matches. The CDR3 has 14 residues. CDR1 is SNHLY, CDR2 FYNNEI, per germline.

V is TRBV6-5 and J is TRBJ1-5, with D possibly matching TRBD1 (5 bases). The V end lost 6 bases, the J end lost 3 bases, and 9 bases lay between the germline ends. Germline loops: CDR1 MNHEY, CDR2 SVGAGI. The CDR3 has 13 residues. CDR3 residues: CASRDSLNQPQHF. The CDR3 nucleotides read TGTGCCAGCAGAGACAGTCTCAATCAGCCCCAGCATTTT.

This chain connects TRBV7-9 to TRBJ2-7; TRBD2 matches at 11 bases. The CDR3 totals 14 residues. The germline CDR1 and CDR2 sequences are SEHNR and FQNEAQ (reference sequence). The J segment lost 4 bases and the V segment lost 10 bases, leaving 9 bases of the junction unmatched. The CDR3 spells CAIQGRLAGYEQYF. CDR3 nucleotides: TGTGCCATCCAGGGGAGACTAGCGGGGTACGAGCAGTACTTC.

The chain links TRBV6-5 to TRBJ1-2, with TRBD1 matching over 9 bases. The CDR3 has 14 residues. V lost 2 bases and J lost 4; bases outside the gene matches: 2. The germline V gene has CDR1 MNHEY and CDR2 SVGAGI. CDR3 coding DNA: TGTGCCAGCAGTTACGGGACAGGGACCTATGGCTACACCTTC. The encoded protein is CASSYGTGTYGYTF.

The V gene is TRBV10-3, the J gene TRBJ2-7; a possible D gene is TRBD2 (6 bases). The CDR3 is 13 residues long. CDR1 and CDR2 from the germline V gene are ENHRY and SYGVKD. Between the trimmed V and J ends, which lost 11 bases and 0 bases, there was a span of 14 bases. The CDR3 DNA is TGTGCCTCCAGGCGGGACGGCTCCTACGAGCAGTACTTC. Its translation is CASRRDGSYEQYF.

This clone was recorded only once. V usage is TRBV7-2 and J usage is TRBJ2-7, with D hard to call. The V gene's germline CDR1 is SGHTA and CDR2 FQGNSA. V lost 2 bases, J lost 1 base, and 9 bases lay in between. CDR3 length: 14 residues. The CDR3 spells CASSLSEISYEQYF. The CDR3 DNA reads as TGTGCCAGCAGCTTAAGTGAGATATCCTACGAGCAGTACTTC.

The V call is TRBV9, the J call TRBJ2-3; D unresolved. Per germline, CDR1 SGDLS and CDR2 YYNGEE. The CDR3 totals 13 residues. Between the trimmed V and J ends, which lost 3 bases and 4 bases, there was a span of 9 bases. The CDR3 loop is CASSAPKPDTQYF. The CDR3 coding sequence is TGTGCCAGCAGCGCGCCTAAGCCAGATACGCAGTATTTT.

CDR3 DNA sequence: TGTGCCAGTAGTAGACAGAATGACAACACTGAAGCTTTCTTT. It specifies CASSRQNDNTEAFF. The chain joins TRBV19 to TRBJ1-1; possibly TRBD1 for D (5 bases). The CDR3 sequence is 14 residues long. The ends were cut back, 4 bases at V and 2 bases at J, with 11 bases in the middle. Germline CDR1 is LNHDA and CDR2 is SQIVND (reference sequence).

Worth noting for this clone: It is unclear where the CDR3 begins or ends on the DNA, so no DNA is shown, and the CDR3 is as TCRdb lists it. The chain combines TRBV27 with TRBJ1-1; the DNA was not used to check the table's D call, TRBD1. A total of 14 residues make up the CDR3, ends included. Germline CDR1 and CDR2: MNHEY and SMNVEV (reference sequence). This CDR3 reads CASSSSGRGAEAFF.

V usage is TRBV6-1 and J usage is TRBJ2-6; 7 bases fit TRBD2. This CDR3 spans 17 amino acids. Trimming at V came to 2 bases and at J to 0 bases, leaving 4 bases not matched to a gene. The germline V gene has CDR1 MNHNS and CDR2 SASEGT. The CDR3, as DNA: TGTGCCAGCAGTGAATTGGGGGACTACTCTGGGGCCAACGTCCTGACTTTC. Protein: CASSELGDYSGANVLTF.

The chain carries TRBV18 and TRBJ2-3; 9 bases agree with TRBD2. The CDR3 has 17 amino acids. V was clipped by 2 bases and J by 0 bases; unmatched bases: 6. CDR1 and CDR2 from the germline V gene are KGHSH and LQKENI. CDR3 DNA: TGTGCCAGCTCACCAAGGACTAGCGCAATAAGCACAGATACGCAGTATTTT. Its translation: CASSPRTSAISTDTQYF. The full variable domain, its missing parts supplied by reference TRBV18 and TRBJ2-3, is NAGVMQNPRHLVRRRGQEARLRCSPMKGHSHVYWYRQLPEEGLKFMVYLQKENIIDESGMPKERFSAEFPKEGPSILRIQQVVRGDSAAYFCASSPRTSAISTDTQYFGPGTRLTVL.

V usage is TRBV27 and J usage is TRBJ2-6, with 9 bases lining up with TRBD1. CDR1 is MNHEY, CDR2 SMNVEV, per germline (reference sequence). The CDR3 has 17 residues. V shed 5 bases and J 0 bases; nucleotides not matched to a gene: 5. In nucleotides, the CDR3 is TGTGCCAGCAGTCCTGGGACAGGGAGCTCTGGGGCCAACGTCCTGACTTTC. It codes for CASSPGTGSSGANVLTF.

The chain has TRBV7-2 and TRBJ2-3; the match to TRBD1 covers 7 bases. V shed 0 bases and J 5 bases; nucleotides not matched to a gene: 8. CDR1 is SGHTA, CDR2 FQGNSA, per germline. This CDR3 region has 16 residues. The DNA of the CDR3 is TGTGCCAGCAGCTTAGCGCCAGGGGGTTCTGGAGATACGCAGTATTTT. It yields the protein CASSLAPGGSGDTQYF.

This chain connects TRBV5-1 to TRBJ2-3; D is unresolved. The CDR3 loop spans 14 amino acids. From germline, CDR1 is SGHRS and CDR2 YFSETQ. With 0 bases removed from V and 3 bases from J, the gap between germline ends came to 8 bases. The CDR3, as DNA: TGCGCCAGCAGCTTGGATCCCCAAACAGATACGCAGTATTTT. This translates into CASSLDPQTDTQYF.

This clone is a singleton in its sample. The chain employs TRBV5-1 and TRBJ2-7, with TRBD2 matching over 7 bases. V gave up 0 bases and J gave up 2 bases; unmatched junction bases: 14. Germline V CDR1 and CDR2: SGHRS, YFSETQ. CDR3 length: 18 amino acids. The CDR3 coding sequence is TGCGCCAGCAGCTTGGCCTTTTCGACTAGCTTTAGTCCCTACGAGCAGTACTTC. Amino acids: CASSLAFSTSFSPYEQYF. The full variable domain, rest sourced from reference TRBV5-1 and TRBJ2-7, is KAGVTQTPRYLIKTRGQQVTLSCSPISGHRSVSWYQQTPGQGLQFLFEYFSETQRNKGNFPGRFSGRQFSNSRSEMNVSTLELGDSALYLCASSLAFSTSFSPYEQYFGPGTRLTVT.

The chain carries TRBV29-1 and TRBJ1-2, with TRBD1 identical over 11 bases. The CDR3 length is 15 residues. With 0 bases clipped from V and 8 bases from J, the junction kept 8 bases outside the gene matches. CDR1 SQVTM and CDR2 ANQGSEA come from the germline V gene. The CDR3 here is CSVEDRTGGVRGYTF. The CDR3 nucleotides are TGCAGCGTTGAAGACCGGACAGGGGGCGTGCGGGGCTACACCTTC.